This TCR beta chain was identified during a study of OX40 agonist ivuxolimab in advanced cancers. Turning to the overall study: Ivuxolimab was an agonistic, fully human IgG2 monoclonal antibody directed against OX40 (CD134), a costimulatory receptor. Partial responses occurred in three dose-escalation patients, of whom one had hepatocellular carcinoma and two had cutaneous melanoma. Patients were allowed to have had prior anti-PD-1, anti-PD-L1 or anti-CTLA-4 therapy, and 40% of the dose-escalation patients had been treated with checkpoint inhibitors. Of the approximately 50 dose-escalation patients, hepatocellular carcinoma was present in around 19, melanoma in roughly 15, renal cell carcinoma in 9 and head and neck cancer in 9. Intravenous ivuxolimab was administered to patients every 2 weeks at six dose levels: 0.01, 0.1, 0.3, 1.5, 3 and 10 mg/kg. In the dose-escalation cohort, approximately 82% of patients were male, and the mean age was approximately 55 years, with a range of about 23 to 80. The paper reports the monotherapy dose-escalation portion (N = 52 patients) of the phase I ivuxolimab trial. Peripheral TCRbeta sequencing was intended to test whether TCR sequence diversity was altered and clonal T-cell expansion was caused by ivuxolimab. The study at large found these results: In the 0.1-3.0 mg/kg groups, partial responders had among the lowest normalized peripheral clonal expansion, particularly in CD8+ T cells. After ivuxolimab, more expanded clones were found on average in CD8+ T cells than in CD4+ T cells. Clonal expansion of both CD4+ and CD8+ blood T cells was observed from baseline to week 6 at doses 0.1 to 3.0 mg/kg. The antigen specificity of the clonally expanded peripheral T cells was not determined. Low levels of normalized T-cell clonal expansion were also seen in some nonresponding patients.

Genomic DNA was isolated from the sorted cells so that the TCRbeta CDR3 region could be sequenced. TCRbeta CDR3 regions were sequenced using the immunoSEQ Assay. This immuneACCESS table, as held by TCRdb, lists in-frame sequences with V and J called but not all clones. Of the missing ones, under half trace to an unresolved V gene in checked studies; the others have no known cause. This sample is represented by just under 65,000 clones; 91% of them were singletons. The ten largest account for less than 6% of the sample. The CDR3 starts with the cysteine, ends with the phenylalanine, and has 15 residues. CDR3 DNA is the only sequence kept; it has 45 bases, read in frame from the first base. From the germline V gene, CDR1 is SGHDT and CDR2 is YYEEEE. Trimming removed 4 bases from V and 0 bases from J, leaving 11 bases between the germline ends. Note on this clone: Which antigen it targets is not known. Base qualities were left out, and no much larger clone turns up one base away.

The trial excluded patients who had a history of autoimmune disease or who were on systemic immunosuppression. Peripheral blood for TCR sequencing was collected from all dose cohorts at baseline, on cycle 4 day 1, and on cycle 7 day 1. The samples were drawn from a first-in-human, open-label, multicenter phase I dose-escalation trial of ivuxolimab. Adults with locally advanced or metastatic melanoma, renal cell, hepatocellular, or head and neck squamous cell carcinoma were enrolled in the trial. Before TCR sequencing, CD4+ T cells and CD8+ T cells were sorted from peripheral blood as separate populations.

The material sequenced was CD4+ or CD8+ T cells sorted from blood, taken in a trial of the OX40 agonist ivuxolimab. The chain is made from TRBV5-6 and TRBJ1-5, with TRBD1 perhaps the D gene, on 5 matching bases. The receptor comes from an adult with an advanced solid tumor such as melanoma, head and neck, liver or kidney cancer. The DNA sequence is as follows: TGTGCCAGCAGCCCATACAGGTTTAGCAATCAGCCCCAGCATTTT. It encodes CASSPYRFSNQPQHF.